This T cell receptor beta chain was sequenced for a study of T cell responses to AZD1222 COVID-19 vaccine. Regarding the study as a whole: Spike-wide coverage was observed for vaccine-associated CD4 TCRs, with dominant responses at 160-218 and 743-854. Clonal diversity was possibly underestimated, and the donors were mostly white British, with more females. Only a handful of AZD1222 recipients, roughly 6 in all, had baseline seropositivity.

The count of this clone is one. What it recognizes is unknown. Clones were sequenced by immunoSEQ multiplex PCR, and TCRdb holds only the in-frame ones, with some missing. The repertoire consists of 150,000 to 200,000 clones, with around 87% occurring once and the leading ten covering 6.9%. This TCR was sampled from an adult in good health. The material was peripheral blood, obtained on day 0 of AZD1222 vaccination.

The CDR3 here is CASSSDRLNSPLHF. The CDR3 DNA is TGTGCCAGCAGCTCCGACAGACTGAATTCACCCCTCCACTTT. V and J are TRBV5-6 and TRBJ1-6; D perhaps matches TRBD1 (5 bases). The germline V gene has CDR1 SGHDT and CDR2 YYEEEE. V was pared by 3 bases and J by 7 bases, with 11 bases between. CDR3 length: 14 residues.